The rows below give T cell receptor beta chains drawn from one sample of a study of blood T cell repertoires in COVID-19. Some clones are missing from TCRdb's copy, which holds only in-frame ones; the method was immunoSEQ multiplex PCR. The data show around 500,000 clones, around 89% seen once. Input material: PBMCs or T cells enriched from blood (not recorded which). These receptors came from a woman between 35 and 50 years old who had recovered from COVID-19. CDR3s include the opening cysteine and the closing phenylalanine or tryptophan. Fields, in order: J gene, clone size, D gene, V gene, CDR3 DNA, CDR3 protein. A D gene is named only where the DNA matches it firmly. Not every row has a clone size; where given, it reads once, few, many or a size class.

>TRBJ2-7|-|-|TRBV12-3/TRBV12-4
TGTGCCAGCAGGAATTGGACAGTACCACAGTACTTC
CASRNWTVPQYF
>TRBJ2-7|-|-|TRBV4-1
TGCGCCAGCAGCCAAGATGCCAGGGGTGGCAACGAGCAGTACTTC
CASSQDARGGNEQYF
>TRBJ1-1|-|TRBD1|TRBV18
TGTGCCAGCTCACCATATCAGGGGGACACTGAAGCTTTCTTT
CASSPYQGDTEAFF
>TRBJ1-2|-|-|TRBV12-3/TRBV12-4
TGTGCCAGCAGTTTCAGACAGGAGCATGGCTACACCTTC
CASSFRQEHGYTF
>TRBJ1-1|-|-|TRBV12-3/TRBV12-4
TGTGCCAGCAGGTCCCGGGGGGCGCCTGAAGCTTTCTTT
CASRSRGAPEAFF
>TRBJ1-4|once|-|TRBV14
TGTGCCAGCAGCCAAGTCGGGGGGCTGAATGAAAAACTGTTTTTT
CASSQVGGLNEKLFF
>TRBJ2-3|-|TRBD2|TRBV7-2
TGTGCCAGCAGCACCCGGACTAGCTCAGATACGCAGTATTTT
CASSTRTSSDTQYF
>TRBJ1-1|-|-|TRBV10-3
TGTGCCATAGGACAGACACTGAACACTGAAGCTTTCTTT
CAIGQTLNTEAFF
>TRBJ2-7|-|TRBD1|TRBV18
TGTGCCAGCTCACCACCGACGACAGGGACCTACGAGCAGTACTTC
CASSPPTTGTYEQYF
>TRBJ1-2|-|-|TRBV5-5
TGTGCCAGCAGCCCCTCAAGCGCTGAGAACTATGGCTACACCTTC
CASSPSSAENYGYTF
>TRBJ2-1|-|TRBD2|TRBV11-3
TGTGCCAGCAGCCGGACTAGCGGGAGCGTTGAGCAGTTCTTC
CASSRTSGSVEQFF
>TRBJ1-5|-|-|TRBV21-1
TGTGCCAGCAGCACACGGACAGGGGACCACGGAAGGCCCCAGCATTTT
CASSTRTGDHGRPQHF
>TRBJ2-1|-|TRBD2|TRBV20-1
TGCAGTGCTAGTACTGGACTAGCGGGAGGGGGGGGATGGTCCTACAATGAGCAGTTCTTC
CSASTGLAGGGGWSYNEQFF
>TRBJ2-3|-|TRBD2|TRBV9
TGTGCCAGCAGCGTAGTTATTAGCGGGAGCACAGATACGCAGTATTTT
CASSVVISGSTDTQYF
>TRBJ2-7|-|-|TRBV12-1
TGTGCCAGCAGTTTCATCCGGGACAGGGGGCTCAGGGAGCAGTACTTC
CASSFIRDRGLREQYF
>TRBJ1-2|-|-|TRBV15
TGTGCCACCAGCAGAGATCTCCCTTATGGCTACACCTTC
CATSRDLPYGYTF
>TRBJ2-1|-|-|TRBV5-6
TGTGCCAGCAGCTTGGGGAGACTAGACGGGTTCTTC
CASSLGRLDGFF
>TRBJ1-3|-|TRBD1|TRBV30
TGTGCCTGGAGTTCAGGACAGGGTCGCCAGTTCTCTGGAAACACCATATATTTT
CAWSSGQGRQFSGNTIYF
>TRBJ2-2|-|-|TRBV9
TGTGCCAGCAGCCCAACTAGTCAGGTAGCCGGGGAGCTGTTTTTT
CASSPTSQVAGELFF
>TRBJ2-3|-|TRBD1|TRBV11-3
TGTGCCAGCAGCTTAGGGACAGGGCGCACAGATACGCAGTATTTT
CASSLGTGRTDTQYF
>TRBJ2-3|-|TRBD2|TRBV24-1
TGTGCCACCAGTGTAGCGGGACTTAGCACAGATACGCAGTATTTT
CATSVAGLSTDTQYF
>TRBJ2-5|-|TRBD1|TRBV4-3
TGCGCCAGCAGCCGACGGACAGGGAGGACGGAGACCCAGTACTTC
CASSRRTGRTETQYF
>TRBJ2-7|-|-|TRBV10-1
TGCGCCAGCAGTGAGTCGGACTTCTCGGGGGAGCAGTACTTC
CASSESDFSGEQYF
>TRBJ2-1|-|TRBD1|TRBV19
TGTGCCAGTAGTATGACAGGGGGCGGTGAGCAGTTCTTC
CASSMTGGGEQFF